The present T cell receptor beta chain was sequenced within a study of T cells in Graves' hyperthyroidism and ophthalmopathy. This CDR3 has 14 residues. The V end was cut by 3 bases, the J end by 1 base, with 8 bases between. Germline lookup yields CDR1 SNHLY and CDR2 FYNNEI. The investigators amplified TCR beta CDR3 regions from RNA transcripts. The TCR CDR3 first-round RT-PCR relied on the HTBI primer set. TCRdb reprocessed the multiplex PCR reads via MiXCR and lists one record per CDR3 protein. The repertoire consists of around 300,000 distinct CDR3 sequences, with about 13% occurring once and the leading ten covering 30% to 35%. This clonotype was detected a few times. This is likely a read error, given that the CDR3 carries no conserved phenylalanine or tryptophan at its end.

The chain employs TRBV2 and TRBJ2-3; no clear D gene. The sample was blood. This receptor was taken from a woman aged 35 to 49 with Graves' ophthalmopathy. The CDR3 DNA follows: TGTGCCAGCAGTGACGTGGTAGGCACAGATACGCAGTATCTT. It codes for CASSDVVGTDTQYL.